The 11 T cell receptor beta chains below come from one sample, sequenced in a study of T cell clonality in common variable immunodeficiency. Repertoires were generated with immunoSEQ multiplex PCR, while TCRdb's copy carries only in-frame clones and drops some. The data show some 38,000 clones, with none appearing a single time. The sample consisted of peripheral blood mononuclear cells. The receptors were gathered from a person aged 18 to 75 in good health.

This clone was counted at least ten times. The CDR3 spells CARTGGDTQYF. The DNA read from the CDR3 is TGTGCCCGGACAGGGGGGGATACG. V usage is TRBV30 and J usage is TRBJ2-3; 10 bases agree with TRBD1. The CDR3 extends 3 residues past the end of the read, so its final part is completed from the germline J gene. The CDR3 runs to 11 residues. In germline, CDR1 is GTSNPN, CDR2 SVGIG (reference sequence). After removal of 8 bases from V and 6 bases from J, the junction contained 2 bases not matched to a gene.

This clone was seen many times. The CDR3 end falls 3 residues outside the read, so it is completed with the germline J gene. This chain links TRBV7-3 with TRBJ2-7; 11 bases are a match to TRBD2. Unmatched junction bases numbered 12, after V lost 5 bases and J lost 6 bases. Germline-derived CDR1 and CDR2 are SGHTA and FQGTGA. The CDR3 covers 16 residues. The CDR3 reads CASSPTVLAGEGEQYF. The CDR3 bases that were read are TGTGCCAGCAGCCCCACGGTACTAGCGGGAGAAGGCGAG.

This clone was detected ten times or more. Coverage ceases 3 residues before the CDR3 finishes, and the germline J gene fills in the end. This CDR3 is also generated by other DNA sequences in the sample. The chain couples TRBV7-8 to TRBJ1-1; the D gene is possibly TRBD1 (6 bases). The length of the CDR3 is 14 residues. V lost 6 bases to trimming and J lost 5 bases, with 16 bases between them. Germline CDR1 SGHVS, CDR2 FQNEAQ. The part of the CDR3 DNA that was read is TGTGCCAGCAGGCCTACAGGGCGGGCTACTGAA. Its protein is CASRPTGRATE. The full CDR3 is CASRPTGRATEAFF.

This clone came up many times. The CDR3 end lies 3 residues beyond the end of the read and is filled in from the germline J gene. V is TRBV7-2 and J is TRBJ2-4; tentative D call: TRBD1 (5 bases). Germline CDR1 is SGHTA and CDR2 is FQGNSA. This CDR3 has 14 amino acids. V was trimmed by 4 bases and J by 6 bases, leaving 13 bases between them. CDR3 in amino acids: CASSSTVATNIQYF. The CDR3 DNA, read in part, is TGTGCCAGCAGCTCGACAGTGGCGACAAACATT.

In its sample, this clone was seen many times. Read data end 3 residues before the CDR3 end; the end is taken from the germline J gene. This chain uses TRBV5-1 with TRBJ1-6; D gene unclear. Germline V gives CDR1 SGHRS, CDR2 YFSETQ. The CDR3 length is 15 residues. Deletions cut 0 bases from V and 5 bases from J, with 9 bases between. The part of the CDR3 DNA that was read is TGCGCCAGCAGCTTGGCAGAAGTCAATAATTCACCC. The encoded protein is CASSLAEVNNSP. From start to end, the CDR3 is CASSLAEVNNSPLHF. Looking up the rest from reference TRBV5-1 and TRBJ1-6 gives the full variable domain: KAGVTQTPRYLIKTRGQQVTLSCSPISGHRSVSWYQQTPGQGLQFLFEYFSETQRNKGNFPGRFSGRQFSNSRSEMNVSTLELGDSALYLCASSLAEVNNSPLHFGNGTRLTVT.

Comment on this clone: The read terminates 3 residues before the CDR3 end, so the remaining end is supplied by the germline J gene. The rearrangement links TRBV5-1 to TRBJ1-2, with TRBD1 as a possible D gene (6 bases). The CDR3 has 14 amino acids. CDR1 and CDR2 (germline): SGHRS, YFSETQ. The sequenced part of the CDR3 DNA is TGCGCTGAGGGTTGGGGGCTCCCGCGCTACGAC. This gives the protein CAEGWGLPRYD. The full CDR3 protein is CAEGWGLPRYDYTF.

By sample fraction, this clone is medium-sized. With the read ending 3 residues before the CDR3 end, the germline J gene is used to fill in that end. The chain recombines TRBV14 with TRBJ2-2; D gene ambiguous. CDR1 SGHDN and CDR2 FVKESK come from the germline V gene. The CDR3 extends over 13 amino acids. The germline V and J ends were trimmed by 2 bases and 6 bases, with 7 bases remaining between them. The DNA read from the CDR3 is TGTGCCAGCAGCCAATCAGGAGCCGGGGAG. Translated, it gives CASSQSGAGE. In full, the CDR3 reads CASSQSGAGELFF.

This clone was observed at least ten times. Coverage ceases 3 residues before the CDR3 finishes, and the germline J gene fills in the end. The gene calls are TRBV4-1 and TRBJ2-2, with D perhaps TRBD2 (6 bases). V dropped 8 bases and J dropped 7 bases, with 8 bases sitting between them. The V gene's germline CDR1 is MGHRA and CDR2 YSYEKL. This CDR3 is built from 11 residues. CDR3 sequence reads: CASGGNGELFF. CDR3 DNA, as far as it was read: TGCGCCAGCGGCGGGAACGGGGAG.

This clone has only a few counts. Germline and junction disagree at one end, which may indicate a read error. Coverage ceases 3 residues before the CDR3 finishes, and the germline J gene fills in the end. Other DNA sequences in this sample translate to the same CDR3. The chain carries TRBV7-8 and TRBJ1-3, with D perhaps TRBD1 (5 bases). This CDR3 region has 17 residues. Germline-derived CDR1 and CDR2 are SGHVS and FQNEAQ. The CDR3 region is CASSLVSWGDAGNTIYF. Incomplete CDR3 DNA: TGTGCCAGCAGCTTAGTATCCTGGGGGGATGCAGGAAACACG.

In this sample, this clone turned up many times. Coverage ceases 3 residues before the CDR3 finishes, and the germline J gene fills in the end. This rearrangement joins TRBV5-1 to TRBJ2-7; the match to TRBD2 covers 7 bases. V was pared by 7 bases and J by 2 bases, with 12 bases of the junction left unmatched. The CDR3 contains 15 residues. CDR1 and CDR2 from the germline V gene are SGHRS and YFSETQ. This chain's CDR3 is CASRRPTSATYEQYF. The covered CDR3 bases are TGCGCCAGCCGCCGCCCCACTAGCGCCACCTACGAG.

This clone was found many times. The read gets to within 3 residues of the CDR3 end, and the germline J gene fills in the rest. V usage is TRBV7-9 and J usage is TRBJ2-7; 8 bases line up with TRBD1. The CDR3 is made up of 15 amino acids. The germline CDR1 and CDR2 sequences are SEHNR and FQNEAQ (reference sequence). Losses at the gene ends were 5 bases for V and 3 bases for J; bases not matched to a gene: 9. CDR3 amino acids: CASSIDRGLHYEQYF. The sequenced part of the CDR3 DNA is TGTGCCAGCAGCATCGACAGGGGCCTTCACTACGAG. Looking up the rest from reference TRBV7-9 and TRBJ2-7 gives the full variable domain: DTGVSQNPRHKITKRGQNVTFRCDPISEHNRLYWYRQTLGQGPEFLTYFQNEAQLEKSRLLSDRFSAERPKGSFSTLEIQRTEQGDSAMYLCASSIDRGLHYEQYFGPGTRLTVT.